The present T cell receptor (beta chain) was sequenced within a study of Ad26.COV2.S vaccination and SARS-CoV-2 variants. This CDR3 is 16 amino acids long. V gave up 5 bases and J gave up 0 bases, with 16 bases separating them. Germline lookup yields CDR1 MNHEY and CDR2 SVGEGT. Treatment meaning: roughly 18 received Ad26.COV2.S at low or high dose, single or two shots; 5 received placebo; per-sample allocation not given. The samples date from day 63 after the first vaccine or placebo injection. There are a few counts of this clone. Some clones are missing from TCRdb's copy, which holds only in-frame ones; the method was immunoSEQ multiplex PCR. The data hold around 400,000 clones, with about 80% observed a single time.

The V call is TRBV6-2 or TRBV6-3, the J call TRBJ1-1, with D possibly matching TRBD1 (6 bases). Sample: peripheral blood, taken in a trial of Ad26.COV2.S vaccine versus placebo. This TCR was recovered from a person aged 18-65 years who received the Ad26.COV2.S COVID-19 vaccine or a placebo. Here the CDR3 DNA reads TGTGCCAGCAGTCGCAACAGGGTCGTCATGAACACTGAAGCTTTCTTT. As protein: CASSRNRVVMNTEAFF.